The 8 T cell receptor beta chains below come from one sample, sequenced in a study of T cell responses to AZD1222 COVID-19 vaccine. The assay was immunoSEQ multiplex PCR, and TCRdb's table has in-frame clones only and misses some. Altogether about 120,000 clones are present, 92% being singletons, with the ten largest covering around 14%. This specimen consisted of peripheral blood, obtained on day 0 of AZD1222 vaccination. The receptors originated from an adult in good health.

This chain connects TRBV4-3 to TRBJ1-4; possible D gene TRBD1, 5 bases. The CDR3 sequence is 16 residues long. The V and J ends lost 4 bases and 5 bases respectively, with 17 bases between them. Germline assignment: CDR1 LGHNA and CDR2 YSLEER. The CDR3 sequence is CASSLGLGTENEKLFF. CDR3 bases: TGCGCCAGCAGCCTGGGGTTAGGGACGGAGAATGAAAAACTGTTTTTT.

V and J are TRBV5-1 and TRBJ1-2, with D tentatively TRBD1 (5 bases). This CDR3 is 15 amino acids long. Trimming removed 1 base from V and 9 bases from J, with 19 bases in between. Per the germline V gene, CDR1 is SGHRS and CDR2 is YFSETQ. This CDR3 reads CASSLLLGQGRSYTF. CDR3 coding DNA: TGCGCCAGCAGCTTGCTTTTGGGCCAGGGTAGAAGCTACACCTTC.

This CDR3 is CASSIDVWTNRTRDIHEQYF. The DNA of the CDR3 is TGTGCCAGTAGTATAGACGTGTGGACGAATAGGACGAGGGATATTCACGAGCAGTACTTC. The J gene is TRBJ2-7, the V gene TRBV19; D is perhaps TRBD2 (5 bases). CDR1 LNHDA and CDR2 SQIVND come from the germline V gene (reference sequence). The germline V and J ends were trimmed by 0 bases and 5 bases, with 29 bases remaining between them. CDR3 length equals 20 residues.

The V gene is TRBV29-1, the J gene TRBJ2-7, with 8 bases identical to TRBD1. After removal of 4 bases from V and 2 bases from J, the junction contained 7 bases not matched to a gene. Germline assignment: CDR1 SQVTM and CDR2 ANQGSEA. The length of the CDR3 is 14 residues. The CDR3, as DNA: TGCAGCGTTGTGGCTGGACAGGGCACCTACGAGCAGTACTTC. Protein product: CSVVAGQGTYEQYF.

The chain carries TRBV7-6 and TRBJ2-5; TRBD1 agrees at 11 bases. Germline trimming cut 5 bases from V and 3 bases from J; bases unmatched to any gene: 8. There are 16 residues in the CDR3. CDR1 SGHVS and CDR2 FNYEAQ come from the germline V gene. The CDR3 sequence: CASSRPRTGGKETQYF. CDR3 DNA: TGTGCCAGCAGCCGACCCCGGACAGGGGGCAAAGAGACCCAGTACTTC.

V and J are TRBV7-2 and TRBJ1-5; D not certain. There are 13 residues in the CDR3. Germline V gene data show CDR1 as SGHTA and CDR2 as FQGNSA. Trimming shortened V by 4 bases and J by 6 bases, and 10 bases separated the two germline ends. Here the CDR3 reads CASSSNPGQPQHF. The CDR3 nucleotides are TGTGCCAGCAGCTCGAATCCAGGTCAGCCCCAGCATTTT.

V usage is TRBV19 and J usage is TRBJ1-5; D may be TRBD1 (6 bases). Germline assignment: CDR1 LNHDA and CDR2 SQIVND (reference sequence). V lost 6 bases, J lost 4 bases, and 10 bases lay in between. This CDR3 spans 13 amino acids. The CDR3 DNA reads TGTGCCAGTAGCATGGACAGTAATCAGCCCCAGCATTTT. Translation: CASSMDSNQPQHF.

The V gene is TRBV9, the J gene TRBJ1-1; D call uncertain. Germline loops: CDR1 SGDLS, CDR2 YYNGEE. V was clipped by 1 base and J by 1 base, with 5 bases between them. The CDR3 loop spans 13 amino acids. For the CDR3, the DNA is TGTGCCAGCAGCGTATCTCAGAACACTGAAGCTTTCTTT. This gives the protein CASSVSQNTEAFF.